The following is a T cell receptor beta chain sequence with its context. Its antigen is still unknown. In the source study's methods: Quality scores were absent from the junction-only immunoSEQ sequences, so filtering differed. Method: immunoSEQ multiplex PCR; TCRdb's copy keeps in-frame clones and lacks some. V and J calls and clone size are copied from that table; D and trimming were computed from the DNA. The sample lists millions of clones, about 95% occurring once. The entry originates in a study of shared clonotypes between healthy human individuals. About the study: The cohort comprised a couple of women and a few men. Their ages spanned 18 to 49 years.

It was CD45RO-negative cells, positively selected for CCR7, that made up naive CD8 cells, with terminally differentiated effector memory CD45RA+ cells excluded. Looked up from germline, CDR1 is LNHDA and CDR2 is SQIVND (reference sequence). Trimming left V 5 bases short and J 7 bases short, with 14 bases between. CDR3 length: 14 residues. Overall study results and limits: Naive subsets usually exceeded memory subsets in estimated richness.

The chain uses TRBV19 and TRBJ2-2; tentatively, D is TRBD2 (6 bases). The sequencing input was naive CD8+ T cells sorted from blood. The TCR originated in a man younger than 35 in good health. CDR3 loop: CASSPRTIGGELFF. The CDR3 DNA is TGTGCCAGTAGTCCCAGGACTATTGGCGGGGAGCTGTTTTTT. The variable domain in full, completed from reference TRBV19 and TRBJ2-2, reads DGGITQSPKYLFRKEGQNVTLSCEQNLNHDAMYWYRQDPGQGLRLIYYSQIVNDFQKGDIAEGYSVSREKKESFPLTVTSAQKNPTAFYLCASSPRTIGGELFFGEGSRLTVL.